The rows below give T cell receptor beta chains drawn from one sample of a study of CD8+ T cells in alopecia areata. Only in-frame clones appear in the TCRdb table, and some are missing; sequencing was by immunoSEQ multiplex PCR. The data contain approximately 180,000 clones, approximately 53% of them singletons. Material: CD8+ T cells sorted from blood, obtained at week 24, from a patient treated with tofacitinib. These receptors were taken from a human donor with alopecia areata. Each CDR3 is given with its conserved first and last residue. A D gene is named only where the DNA matches it firmly. The size of a clone is reported for some rows only, either as once, few or many, or as a class for expanded clones.

clone_size	v_call	j_call	d_call	cdr3_nt	cdr3_aa
.	TRBV7-6	TRBJ2-5	.	TGTGCCAGCTCCTTGGCGGGGGCGCCTGAAGAGACCCAGTACTTC	CASSLAGAPEETQYF
.	TRBV11-2	TRBJ2-5	.	TGTGCCAGCAGCTTAGAACCACAGCCTCAAGAGACCCAGTACTTC	CASSLEPQPQETQYF
.	TRBV6-5	TRBJ2-7	TRBD1	TGTGCCAGCAGCATAACAGGGGGCCGCGAGCAGTACTTC	CASSITGGREQYF
.	TRBV7-2	TRBJ2-2	.	TGTGCCAGCAGCTTAGAAGCTGGCAGTACTACCGGGGAGCTGTTTTTT	CASSLEAGSTTGELFF
.	TRBV6-5	TRBJ2-1	.	TGTGCCAGCAGTAGTCTAGGGGGGCTACACAATGAGCAGTTCTTC	CASSSLGGLHNEQFF
.	TRBV9	TRBJ1-2	.	TGTGCCAGCAGCGTAGGTACGGGGCAGTATGGCTACACCTTC	CASSVGTGQYGYTF
few	TRBV19	TRBJ2-1	.	TGTGCCAGTAGTTTGACACCCGAATACAATGAGCAGTTCTTC	CASSLTPEYNEQFF
.	TRBV7-9	TRBJ2-7	.	TGTGCCAGCAGCGCCCAGGGGTACGAGCAGTACTTC	CASSAQGYEQYF
.	TRBV13	TRBJ1-1	TRBD1	TGTGCCAGCAGTTACCAGGGGGGGACTGAAGCTTTCTTT	CASSYQGGTEAFF
.	TRBV7-9	TRBJ2-7	TRBD2	TGTGCCAGCAGCTCTCCGACTAGCGGGGGATCTTACGAGCAGTACTTC	CASSSPTSGGSYEQYF
.	TRBV5-6	TRBJ1-1	.	TGTGCCAGCAGAGACAGGATAATGAACACTGAAGCTTTCTTT	CASRDRIMNTEAFF
once	TRBV6-1	TRBJ1-1	.	TGTGCCAGCAGCCAGACAGGCGGTCTCGAAGCTTTCTTT	CASSQTGGLEAFF
.	TRBV4-1	TRBJ1-2	.	TGCGCCAGCAGCCAAGATCCCAGATATGGCTACACCTTC	CASSQDPRYGYTF
few	TRBV29-1	TRBJ2-4	.	TGCAGCGTTGTTGGAAGGGGAAACATTCAGTACTTC	CSVVGRGNIQYF
.	TRBV30	TRBJ2-3	TRBD2	TGTGCCTGGAGTACCGGGACTAGCAATTTCGATACGCAGTATTTT	CAWSTGTSNFDTQYF
.	TRBV7-3	TRBJ2-3	.	TGTGCCAGCTCCCCGGCGGGTAGAAGCACAGATACGCAGTATTTT	CASSPAGRSTDTQYF
.	TRBV11-1	TRBJ1-2	.	TGTGCCAGCAGCTTCGAAAACTATGGCTACACCTTC	CASSFENYGYTF
.	TRBV30	TRBJ2-7	.	TGTGCCTGGAATGCAGGCTCCTACGAGCAGTACTTC	CAWNAGSYEQYF
.	TRBV29-1	TRBJ1-2	TRBD1	TGCAGCGCCCGGACAGGGGAAGGCTACACCTTC	CSARTGEGYTF
.	TRBV29-1	TRBJ1-2	.	TGCAGCGTTGAAGCTTGGACCCATGAGGAAGGCTACACCTTC	CSVEAWTHEEGYTF
.	TRBV6-5	TRBJ1-1	.	TGTGCCAGCAGTTACCGGGGGAGCACTGAAGCTTTCTTT	CASSYRGSTEAFF
few	TRBV9	TRBJ2-1	.	TGTGCCAGCAGCGCCCCGTCGGGGAATGAGCAGTTCTTC	CASSAPSGNEQFF
once	TRBV30	TRBJ1-1	.	TGTGCCTGGAGTGGATTGACAGATCCCACTGAAGCTTTCTTT	CAWSGLTDPTEAFF
.	TRBV29-1	TRBJ1-2	TRBD1	TGCAGCGTGAGGGACAGGGACTATGGCTACACCTTC	CSVRDRDYGYTF
.	TRBV4-3	TRBJ2-6	TRBD1	TGCGCCAGCAGCCAAGATCAGAAGCCCGGGACAGGGATAACAGGGGCCAACGTCCTGACTTTC	CASSQDQKPGTGITGANVLTF
once	TRBV29-1	TRBJ1-2	.	TGCAGCGTGGTCGCGTGGACCGCCGAGGAAAACTATGGCTACACCTTC	CSVVAWTAEENYGYTF
few	TRBV11-2	TRBJ2-1	.	TGTGCCAGCAGCCTGTCCTTGAGCTCCTACAATGAGCAGTTCTTC	CASSLSLSSYNEQFF
.	TRBV7-2	TRBJ2-5	TRBD2	TGTGCCAGCAGCCCGGGGGGTCCTGCCATCCAAGAGACCCAGTACTTC	CASSPGGPAIQETQYF
.	TRBV7-2	TRBJ2-2	.	TGTGCCAGCAGCTTAGCCGACAGCCTGAACACCGGGGAGCTGTTTTTT	CASSLADSLNTGELFF
.	TRBV4-3	TRBJ1-1	.	TGCGCCAGCAGCCAAGACGATGTGGGGGATCCCACTGAAGCTTTCTTT	CASSQDDVGDPTEAFF
.	TRBV30	TRBJ2-1	.	TGTGCCTGGAGTGTACAGGGCAGTTACTACAATGAGCAGTTCTTC	CAWSVQGSYYNEQFF
.	TRBV30	TRBJ2-1	.	TGTGCCTGGAGTGTAGGTAGGAGTGAGCAGCTCTTC	CAWSVGRSEQLF
few	TRBV6-5	TRBJ2-7	.	TGTGCCAGCAGCTCGGGGCGGGTCTCCGAGCAGTACTTC	CASSSGRVSEQYF
.	TRBV30	TRBJ1-2	.	TGTGCCTGGAGCGATGCGGTGGGATTAGGCTACACCTTC	CAWSDAVGLGYTF
once	TRBV19	TRBJ1-1	.	TGTGCCACCTCCCCGGGGGAGGGTATCACTGAAGCTTTCTTT	CATSPGEGITEAFF
few	TRBV30	TRBJ1-4	.	TGTGCCTGGAGCGCTACTGGAGAAAAACTGTTTTTT	CAWSATGEKLFF
.	TRBV11-2	TRBJ1-6	.	TGTGCCAGCAGCTCCGGTAATTCACCCCTCCACTTT	CASSSGNSPLHF
once	TRBV2	TRBJ2-3	.	TGTGCCAGATATAAGACTAGCACAGATACGCAGTATTTT	CARYKTSTDTQYF
.	TRBV11-2	TRBJ2-3	TRBD2	TGTGCCAGCAGCAAAGGACTAGCGACAGATACGCAGTATTTT	CASSKGLATDTQYF
.	TRBV29-1	TRBJ2-7	.	TGCAGCGTTGCCCAGACAGGCAACGAGCAGTACTTC	CSVAQTGNEQYF
.	TRBV15	TRBJ2-3	TRBD1	TGTGCCACCAGCAGAGCGATGACAGGGGATACAGATACGCAGTATTTT	CATSRAMTGDTDTQYF
.	TRBV19	TRBJ2-7	.	TGTGCCAGTAGTATTCGGAGCGGTGGTTCCTACGAGCAGTACTTC	CASSIRSGGSYEQYF
.	TRBV29-1	TRBJ2-1	TRBD1	TGCAGCGTTTCAGGGGGTGAGCAGTTCTTC	CSVSGGEQFF
.	TRBV6-5	TRBJ2-7	.	TGTGCCAGCAGTTCCCCCCCCGAGCAGTACTTC	CASSSPPEQYF
.	TRBV2	TRBJ2-3	.	TGTGCCAGCAGTGACTACGGAGCTAGCACAGATACGCAGTATTTT	CASSDYGASTDTQYF
few	TRBV29-1	TRBJ1-1	TRBD1	TGCAGCGTAGAGGGGACAGGGTTATTTTCTGAAGCTTTCTTT	CSVEGTGLFSEAFF
.	TRBV9	TRBJ2-2	TRBD2	TGTGCCAGCAGCGAGGGACTAGCCAAGGGCGGGGAGCTGTTTTTT	CASSEGLAKGGELFF
few	TRBV7-3	TRBJ2-1	TRBD2	TGTGCCAGCAGCTCAGGACTAGCAGCTGTTCAGTTCTTC	CASSSGLAAVQFF
.	TRBV15	TRBJ2-7	.	TGTGCCACCAGCAGTACCGGCGTCTACGAGCAGTACTTC	CATSSTGVYEQYF
few	TRBV28	TRBJ2-7	.	TGTGCCAGCAGTTTATCTCCCGGACTACAAGAGGAGCAGTACTTC	CASSLSPGLQEEQYF
few	TRBV29-1	TRBJ2-7	TRBD2	TGCAGCGTTGCGGGGACTAGCGCCTACGAGCAGTACTTC	CSVAGTSAYEQYF
.	TRBV5-1	TRBJ2-5	.	TGCGCCAGCAGCTTGGAGGTCACGCGGGAGACCCAGTACTTC	CASSLEVTRETQYF